The rows below give T cell receptor beta chains drawn from one sample of a study of regulatory T cells in long-lasting Graves disease. TCRdb reanalysed the multiplex PCR reads using MiXCR and keeps one entry per CDR3 protein. Counted here are around 470,000 distinct CDR3 sequences, approximately 15% occurring once; the ten biggest clones make up over 15%. In addition, the sample was reused for a study of T cells in Graves' hyperthyroidism and ophthalmopathy.

Sample: peripheral blood mononuclear cells (PBMCs), taken at new diagnosis, from a patient treated with antithyroid drugs. The source is a woman between 45 and 65 years old with Graves disease. Each CDR3 is given with its conserved first and last residue. Fields, in order: CDR3 DNA, CDR3 protein, D gene, V gene, clone size, J gene. A D gene is named only where the DNA matches it firmly. The listing skips clone size in some rows; elsewhere it reads once, few, many or a size class.

CDR3 DNA: TGCAGCGTTCGTTCCAGCTCCTACAATGAGCAGTTCTTC; CDR3 protein: CSVRSSSYNEQFF; D gene: .; V gene: TRBV29-1; clone size: many; J gene: TRBJ2-1
CDR3 DNA: TGTGCCAGCAGCGCCTGGGGGGGGGACGAGCAGTACTTC; CDR3 protein: CASSAWGGDEQYF; D gene: TRBD2; V gene: TRBV9; clone size: few; J gene: TRBJ2-7
CDR3 DNA: TGTGCCACCCTTGGGGAGGGGGCACAGCCCCAGCATTTT; CDR3 protein: CATLGEGAQPQHF; D gene: TRBD1; V gene: TRBV6-1; clone size: many; J gene: TRBJ1-5
CDR3 DNA: TGCAGTGCTAGAGATTTTGGGGGACAGCCCCAGCATTTT; CDR3 protein: CSARDFGGQPQHF; D gene: .; V gene: TRBV20-1; clone size: many; J gene: TRBJ1-5
CDR3 DNA: TGTGCCAGCAGTAACCAGGCGTCCCAGCCCCAGCATTTT; CDR3 protein: CASSNQASQPQHF; D gene: .; V gene: TRBV6-2/TRBV6-3; clone size: few; J gene: TRBJ1-5
CDR3 DNA: TGTGCCAGCAGTGAAGAGCCGGACAGTCATTCACCCCTCCACTTT; CDR3 protein: CASSEEPDSHSPLHF; D gene: .; V gene: TRBV6-1; clone size: many; J gene: TRBJ1-6
CDR3 DNA: TGTGCCAGCAGTGAACAGGATAGGGGGCCAACTAATGAAAAACTGTTTTTT; CDR3 protein: CASSEQDRGPTNEKLFF; D gene: TRBD1; V gene: TRBV28; clone size: many; J gene: TRBJ1-4
CDR3 DNA: TGTGCCAGCAGCCACCCGACAGGAACGAACACCGGGGAGCTGTTTTTT; CDR3 protein: CASSHPTGTNTGELFF; D gene: .; V gene: TRBV7-9; clone size: many; J gene: TRBJ2-2
CDR3 DNA: TGTGCCAGCACCACAGGGGATCCTCAGCCCCAGCATTTT; CDR3 protein: CASTTGDPQPQHF; D gene: TRBD1; V gene: TRBV18; clone size: few; J gene: TRBJ1-5
CDR3 DNA: TGTGCCAGTAGTATGGTGGGGAACACTGAAGCTTTCTTT; CDR3 protein: CASSMVGNTEAFF; D gene: .; V gene: TRBV19; clone size: .; J gene: TRBJ1-1
CDR3 DNA: TGTGCCAGCAGTTATAGCGGGAGTGAGACCCAGTACTTC; CDR3 protein: CASSYSGSETQYF; D gene: TRBD2; V gene: TRBV28; clone size: many; J gene: TRBJ2-5
CDR3 DNA: TGTGCCAGCAGCGGACAGATCCTCTATGGCTACACCTTC; CDR3 protein: CASSGQILYGYTF; D gene: .; V gene: TRBV28; clone size: many; J gene: TRBJ1-2
CDR3 DNA: TGCAGTGCTAGGTCTGGGGGACCCATCGACTACACCTTC; CDR3 protein: CSARSGGPIDYTF; D gene: .; V gene: TRBV20-1; clone size: many; J gene: TRBJ1-2
CDR3 DNA: TGTGCCAGCAGTTTATCCACTAGCTACGAGCAGTACTTC; CDR3 protein: CASSLSTSYEQYF; D gene: .; V gene: TRBV28; clone size: many; J gene: TRBJ2-7
CDR3 DNA: TGTGCCAGCAGTTTAGGGACAGGGCACACCGGGGAGCTGTTTTTT; CDR3 protein: CASSLGTGHTGELFF; D gene: TRBD1; V gene: TRBV28; clone size: few; J gene: TRBJ2-2
CDR3 DNA: TGTGCCAGTAGTACCCAAGGGGGCAGGCGCTACGAGCAGTACTTC; CDR3 protein: CASSTQGGRRYEQYF; D gene: TRBD1; V gene: TRBV19; clone size: few; J gene: TRBJ2-7
CDR3 DNA: TGTGCCAGCAGCCCGGGACTAGCGATTAATGAGCAGTTCTTC; CDR3 protein: CASSPGLAINEQFF; D gene: TRBD2; V gene: TRBV7-9; clone size: .; J gene: TRBJ2-1
CDR3 DNA: TGTGCCAGCGGAGTCTCTTATTCACCCCTCCACTTT; CDR3 protein: CASGVSYSPLHF; D gene: .; V gene: TRBV28; clone size: few; J gene: TRBJ1-6
CDR3 DNA: TGTGCCAGCAGCTTAACCTCCCGGCCTAGCGGGACTTACAATGAGCAGTTCTTC; CDR3 protein: CASSLTSRPSGTYNEQFF; D gene: TRBD2; V gene: TRBV7-9; clone size: .; J gene: TRBJ2-1
CDR3 DNA: TGTGCCAGCAGTCATAGACAGGACTCCTACGAGCAGTACTTC; CDR3 protein: CASSHRQDSYEQYF; D gene: .; V gene: TRBV27; clone size: many; J gene: TRBJ2-7
CDR3 DNA: TGTGCCACTTGGACAGGGACCTACGAGCAGTACTTC; CDR3 protein: CATWTGTYEQYF; D gene: TRBD1; V gene: TRBV6-1; clone size: .; J gene: TRBJ2-7
CDR3 DNA: TGTGCCAGCAGAGCCAGGACCAACAATGAGCAGTTCTTC; CDR3 protein: CASRARTNNEQFF; D gene: .; V gene: TRBV2; clone size: many; J gene: TRBJ2-1
CDR3 DNA: TGTGCCAGCAGCCTCGACGGGTTACAGGGCACGGCGGAACTGTTTTTT; CDR3 protein: CASSLDGLQGTAELFF; D gene: .; V gene: TRBV3-1; clone size: many; J gene: TRBJ1-4
CDR3 DNA: TGTGCCAGCAGCCCCGGGACAGGTAGTACTGAAGCTTTCTTT; CDR3 protein: CASSPGTGSTEAFF; D gene: TRBD1; V gene: TRBV27; clone size: few; J gene: TRBJ1-1
CDR3 DNA: TGTGCCAGCAGCCCGATGAGCGGGAGTGATACGCAGTATTTT; CDR3 protein: CASSPMSGSDTQYF; D gene: TRBD2; V gene: TRBV3-1; clone size: .; J gene: TRBJ2-3
CDR3 DNA: TGTGCCAGCAGTGAAGGCCGATTGGGCCAGACCGGGGAGCTGTTTTTT; CDR3 protein: CASSEGRLGQTGELFF; D gene: .; V gene: TRBV2; clone size: many; J gene: TRBJ2-2
CDR3 DNA: TGTGCCAGCAGTTTCCGGCTTAGCGGGAGGTACGAGCAGTACTTC; CDR3 protein: CASSFRLSGRYEQYF; D gene: TRBD2; V gene: TRBV12-3/TRBV12-4; clone size: many; J gene: TRBJ2-7
CDR3 DNA: TGCGCCAGCAGCGGGGAGAGCACAGATACGCAGTATTTT; CDR3 protein: CASSGESTDTQYF; D gene: TRBD2; V gene: TRBV2; clone size: many; J gene: TRBJ2-3
CDR3 DNA: TGTGCCAGCAGTTCCGGGGGCCGAGAGACCCAGTACTTC; CDR3 protein: CASSSGGRETQYF; D gene: .; V gene: TRBV6-2/TRBV6-3; clone size: many; J gene: TRBJ2-5
CDR3 DNA: TGTGCCAGCAGTGAATTGGGAAATTATGGCTACACCTTC; CDR3 protein: CASSELGNYGYTF; D gene: .; V gene: TRBV2; clone size: .; J gene: TRBJ1-2
CDR3 DNA: TGTGCCAGCAGTCGGTCTCAGGCTCCAACAATCACAGATACGCAGTATTTT; CDR3 protein: CASSRSQAPTITDTQYF; D gene: .; V gene: TRBV27; clone size: many; J gene: TRBJ2-3
CDR3 DNA: TGTGCCGGAAGGGACGTCTCCTACGAGCAGTACTTC; CDR3 protein: CAGRDVSYEQYF; D gene: .; V gene: TRBV30; clone size: many; J gene: TRBJ2-7
CDR3 DNA: TGTGCCAGCAGCCAAGATAGTAACGGGGAGCTGTTTTTT; CDR3 protein: CASSQDSNGELFF; D gene: .; V gene: TRBV3-1; clone size: few; J gene: TRBJ2-2
CDR3 DNA: TGCGCCAGCAGGTCCGGGAAGAGCTCCGAAAATAGCAATCAGCCCCAGCATTTT; CDR3 protein: CASRSGKSSENSNQPQHF; D gene: .; V gene: TRBV10-1; clone size: few; J gene: TRBJ1-5
CDR3 DNA: TGTGCCAGCAGCCAAGAGGAAGGATTAGCTAGTCGTGAGCAGTTCTTC; CDR3 protein: CASSQEEGLASREQFF; D gene: .; V gene: TRBV4-2; clone size: .; J gene: TRBJ2-1
CDR3 DNA: TGTGCCAGCCTTGAACAATCGAACACCGGGGAGCTGTTTTTT; CDR3 protein: CASLEQSNTGELFF; D gene: .; V gene: TRBV2; clone size: many; J gene: TRBJ2-2
CDR3 DNA: TGTGCCAGCAGTCCATACAGGGAGTCCTTGGCCAAAAACATTCAGTACTTC; CDR3 protein: CASSPYRESLAKNIQYF; D gene: .; V gene: TRBV27; clone size: many; J gene: TRBJ2-4
CDR3 DNA: TGTGCCAGCAGCTTGGATAGCGGCACCTACGAGCAGTACTTC; CDR3 protein: CASSLDSGTYEQYF; D gene: .; V gene: TRBV11-2; clone size: .; J gene: TRBJ2-7
CDR3 DNA: TGTGCCAGCAGTTACAATGAGGGCGGCACCTACGAGCAGTACTTC; CDR3 protein: CASSYNEGGTYEQYF; D gene: .; V gene: TRBV6-5; clone size: many; J gene: TRBJ2-7
CDR3 DNA: TGTGCCAGCAGTTCGACTAGGGTGGGGGAGACCCAGTACTTC; CDR3 protein: CASSSTRVGETQYF; D gene: .; V gene: TRBV27; clone size: many; J gene: TRBJ2-5
CDR3 DNA: TGCAGCGCAGCGGCGCGGGCGAGCTCCTACAATGAGCAGTTCTTC; CDR3 protein: CSAAARASSYNEQFF; D gene: .; V gene: TRBV29-1; clone size: .; J gene: TRBJ2-1
CDR3 DNA: TGTGCCAGCAGCCGGACAGGGGGGAAGGAGACCCAGTACTTC; CDR3 protein: CASSRTGGKETQYF; D gene: TRBD1; V gene: TRBV12-3/TRBV12-4; clone size: many; J gene: TRBJ2-5
CDR3 DNA: TGCGCCAGCAGCCAAGAATTAGAAACAGGGGGTTTAAATGAGCAGTTCTTC; CDR3 protein: CASSQELETGGLNEQFF; D gene: TRBD1; V gene: TRBV4-1; clone size: .; J gene: TRBJ2-1
CDR3 DNA: TGTGCCATCACTCCAGGGGGGACAGGGGATGGGTGGGAGCAGTTCTTC; CDR3 protein: CAITPGGTGDGWEQFF; D gene: TRBD1; V gene: TRBV10-3; clone size: .; J gene: TRBJ2-1
CDR3 DNA: TGTGCCAGCAGTGACAACCAAATTTTGTTCTTC; CDR3 protein: CASSDNQILFF; D gene: .; V gene: TRBV2; clone size: few; J gene: TRBJ2-1
CDR3 DNA: TGCGCCAGCAGATCACAGGACTCTGGGGCCAACGTCCTGACTTTC; CDR3 protein: CASRSQDSGANVLTF; D gene: .; V gene: TRBV5-1; clone size: many; J gene: TRBJ2-6
CDR3 DNA: TGTGCCAGCCCTACAGGATCTAGGGACTCTGGGGCCAACGTCCTGACTTTC; CDR3 protein: CASPTGSRDSGANVLTF; D gene: .; V gene: TRBV2; clone size: .; J gene: TRBJ2-6
CDR3 DNA: TGTGCCAGCAGTTCCCCGCCCGACAGAGCATATGGCTACACCTTC; CDR3 protein: CASSSPPDRAYGYTF; D gene: .; V gene: TRBV28; clone size: few; J gene: TRBJ1-2
CDR3 DNA: TGTGCCACAACGGAGGGGGGGCTCTCTAGCACAGATACGCAGTATTTT; CDR3 protein: CATTEGGLSSTDTQYF; D gene: .; V gene: TRBV19; clone size: few; J gene: TRBJ2-3
CDR3 DNA: TGTGCCAGTAGGCCTAGCGGAACCGGGGAGCTGTTTTTT; CDR3 protein: CASRPSGTGELFF; D gene: TRBD2; V gene: TRBV19; clone size: .; J gene: TRBJ2-2
CDR3 DNA: TGTGCCAGCAGAACAGGGGAAGCTGGGGCCAACGTCCTGACTTTC; CDR3 protein: CASRTGEAGANVLTF; D gene: TRBD1; V gene: TRBV6-1; clone size: many; J gene: TRBJ2-6
CDR3 DNA: TGTGCCAGCAGTGAATGGGGGCAGGACGAGCAGTACTTC; CDR3 protein: CASSEWGQDEQYF; D gene: .; V gene: TRBV25-1; clone size: .; J gene: TRBJ2-7
CDR3 DNA: TGTGCCAGCAGCCCATCACCGGGACAGGGTGGAGAGACCCAGTACTTC; CDR3 protein: CASSPSPGQGGETQYF; D gene: TRBD1; V gene: TRBV7-2; clone size: .; J gene: TRBJ2-5